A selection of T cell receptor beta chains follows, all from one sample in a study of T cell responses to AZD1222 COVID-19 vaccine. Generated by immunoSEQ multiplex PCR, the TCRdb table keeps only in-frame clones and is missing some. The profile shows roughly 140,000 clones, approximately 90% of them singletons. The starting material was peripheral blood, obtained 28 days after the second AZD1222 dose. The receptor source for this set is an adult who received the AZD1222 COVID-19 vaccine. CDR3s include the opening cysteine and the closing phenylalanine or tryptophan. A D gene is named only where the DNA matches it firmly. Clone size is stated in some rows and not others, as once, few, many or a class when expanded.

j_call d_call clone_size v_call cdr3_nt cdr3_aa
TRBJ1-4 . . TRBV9 TGTGCCAGCAGCGCTGGGGCCCGGGATGAAAAACTGTTTTTT CASSAGARDEKLFF
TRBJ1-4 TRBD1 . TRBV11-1 TGTGCCAGCAGCCCGAGGGACAGGGGTATGATGTTTTTT CASSPRDRGMMFF
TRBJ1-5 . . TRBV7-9 TGTGCCAGCAGCTTAGGAACAATGACAGAAAATCAGCCCCAGCATTTT CASSLGTMTENQPQHF
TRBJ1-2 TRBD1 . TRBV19 TGTGCCAGTATCTCAGGGGGCGGAACTCAAAACTATGGCTACACCTTC CASISGGGTQNYGYTF
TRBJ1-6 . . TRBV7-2 TGTGCCAGCAGCCCCCGGGGGCAGGGTAATTCACCCCTCCACTTT CASSPRGQGNSPLHF
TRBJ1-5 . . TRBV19 TGTGCCAGTAACAAAGGGAGGTCCAATCAGCCCCAGCATTTT CASNKGRSNQPQHF
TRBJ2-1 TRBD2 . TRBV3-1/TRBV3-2 TGTGCCAGCAGCCAAGAAGCGGGAGGGCACAATGAGCAGTTCTTC CASSQEAGGHNEQFF
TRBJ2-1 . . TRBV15 TGTGCCACCAGCAGGGGACAAGTCGAGCAGTTCTTC CATSRGQVEQFF
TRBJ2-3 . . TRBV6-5 TGTGCCAGCAAACCACGGCCCCACACAGATACGCAGTATTTT CASKPRPHTDTQYF
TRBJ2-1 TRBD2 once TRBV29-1 TGCAGCGTTGTCCCAGGACTAGCGGACTCCTACAATGAGCAGTTCTTC CSVVPGLADSYNEQFF
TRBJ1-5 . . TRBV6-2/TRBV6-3 TGTGCCAGCAGCGACGTGGGTCAGCCCCAGCATTTT CASSDVGQPQHF
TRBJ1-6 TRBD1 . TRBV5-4 TGTGCCAGCAGCCGCCGGGACAGATTTTACTCACCCCTCCACTTT CASSRRDRFYSPLHF
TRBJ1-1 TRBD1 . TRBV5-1 TGCGCCAGCAGCCGGGACAGGGGCCACTCTGCTGAAGCTTTCTTT CASSRDRGHSAEAFF
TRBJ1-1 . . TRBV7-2 TGTGCCAGCAACCAGGGGTTTCCCACTGAAGCTTTCTTT CASNQGFPTEAFF
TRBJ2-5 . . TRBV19 TGTGCCAGTAGAGGCTCGACCCAAGAGACCCAGTACTTC CASRGSTQETQYF
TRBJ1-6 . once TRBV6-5 TGTGCCAGCAGGGGGGAGCAGGGGTTCGCCTCACCCCTCCACTTT CASRGEQGFASPLHF
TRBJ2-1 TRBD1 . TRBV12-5 TGTGCTAGTGGCACCGGGACAGGGAAAGGGAATGAGCAGTTCTTC CASGTGTGKGNEQFF
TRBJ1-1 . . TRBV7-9 TGTGCCAGCAGCCGCAGCGGGTCAGTTGAAGCTTTCTTT CASSRSGSVEAFF
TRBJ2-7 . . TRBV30 TGTGCCTGGAGCCGGGCGTTGGGAGGATACGAGCAGTACTTC CAWSRALGGYEQYF
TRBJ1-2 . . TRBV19 TGTGCCAGTAGTATCTCGGGATACTATGGCTACACCTTC CASSISGYYGYTF
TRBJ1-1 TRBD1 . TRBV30 TGTGCCTGGGCCGACCGGGACAGTGAAGCTTTCTTT CAWADRDSEAFF
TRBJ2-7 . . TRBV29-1 TGCAGCGTTGTGTCTACCTACGAGCAGTACTTC CSVVSTYEQYF
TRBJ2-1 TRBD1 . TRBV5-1 TGCGCCAGCAGCGATACAGGGGTGCACGGCTCCTACAATGAGCAGTTCTTC CASSDTGVHGSYNEQFF
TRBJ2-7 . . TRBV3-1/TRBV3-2 TGTGCCAGCAGCCAAGGCCGGGTTCAGACCTACGAGCAGTACTTC CASSQGRVQTYEQYF
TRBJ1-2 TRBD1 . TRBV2 TGTGCCAGCAGTGAAAGACAGGGGACCGGTGGCTACACCTTC CASSERQGTGGYTF
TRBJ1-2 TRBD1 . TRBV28 TGTGCCAGCAGCCGGAGGACAGGAATCGCTGGCTACACCTTC CASSRRTGIAGYTF
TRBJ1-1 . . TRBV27 TGTGCCAGCAGTGCCTCAATGAACACTGAAGCTTTCTTT CASSASMNTEAFF
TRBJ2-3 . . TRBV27 TGTGCCAGCAGTCAAATCCGTGATAGCACCGATACGCAGTATTTT CASSQIRDSTDTQYF
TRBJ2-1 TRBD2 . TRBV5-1 TGCGCCAGCAGCCTGAAACCGACTAGCGGGGGAGTTAATGAGCAGTTCTTC CASSLKPTSGGVNEQFF
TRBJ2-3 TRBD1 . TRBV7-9 TGTGCCAGCAACCAGAAGGGGGCGGATACGCAGTATTTT CASNQKGADTQYF
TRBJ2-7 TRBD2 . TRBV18 TGTGCCAGCTCAGGCGAGCGGGGGCCGTACGAGCAGTACTTC CASSGERGPYEQYF
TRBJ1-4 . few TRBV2 TGTGCCAGCAGAAGGACAGAAAAACTGTTTTTT CASRRTEKLFF
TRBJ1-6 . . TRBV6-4 TGTGCCAGCAGTGACATCCCTGGACAGAATTCACCCCTCCACTTT CASSDIPGQNSPLHF
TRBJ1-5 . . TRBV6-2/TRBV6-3 TGTGCCAGCAGTTACGGACAGAAAGACAATCAGCCCCAGCATTTT CASSYGQKDNQPQHF
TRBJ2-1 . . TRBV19 TGTGCCAGCCAGGGACGCGCCTACAATGAGCAGTTCTTC CASQGRAYNEQFF
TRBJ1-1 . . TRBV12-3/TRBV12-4 TGTGCCAGCTCCAGGCAGATTAACACTGAAGCTTTCTTT CASSRQINTEAFF
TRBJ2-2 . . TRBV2 TGTGCCAGCAGTGAGGAAACCGGGGAGCTGTTTTTT CASSEETGELFF
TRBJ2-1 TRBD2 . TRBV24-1 TGTGCCACCAGTGGACCTAGCGGGAGGCCCGATCGGGAGCAGTTCTTC CATSGPSGRPDREQFF
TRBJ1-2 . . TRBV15 TGTGCCACCAGCAATGCAGGGACGGTGGTCGGTGGCTACACCTTC CATSNAGTVVGGYTF
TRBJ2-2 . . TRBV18 TGTGCCAGCTCAAAGTTGATTGACATAACGAACACCGGGGAGCTGTTTTTT CASSKLIDITNTGELFF
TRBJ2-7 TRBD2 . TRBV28 TGTGCCAGCAGTTTATCCCACGGGGGGTACTCCTACGAGCAGTACTTC CASSLSHGGYSYEQYF
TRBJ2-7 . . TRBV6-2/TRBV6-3 TGTGCCAGCAGTTACTCGTGGACAGCCTCCTACGAGCAGTACTTC CASSYSWTASYEQYF
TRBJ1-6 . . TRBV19 TGTGCCAGTAGTGAAGACGGTCAGACCCTCCACTTT CASSEDGQTLHF
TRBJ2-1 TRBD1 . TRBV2 TGTGCCAGCGCCGGACAGGGGACCACTGAGCAGTTCTTC CASAGQGTTEQFF
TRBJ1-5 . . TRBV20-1 TGCAGTGCTAGTCCGGGACACGGACTCTATAGCAATCAGCCCCAGCATTTT CSASPGHGLYSNQPQHF
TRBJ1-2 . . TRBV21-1 TGTGCCAGCAGCCTAGAGGGGGCCAGGCGCTGTGGCTACACCTTC CASSLEGARRCGYTF
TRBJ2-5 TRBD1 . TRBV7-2 TGTGCCAGCAGCCGGGACAGGCAAGAGACCCAGTACTTC CASSRDRQETQYF
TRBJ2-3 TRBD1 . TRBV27 TGTGCCAGCACCAGGACAGGCGCAGATACGCAGTATTTT CASTRTGADTQYF
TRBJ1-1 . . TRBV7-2 TGTGCCAGCAGCGCGGACCGTAAAGCTTTCTTT CASSADRKAFF
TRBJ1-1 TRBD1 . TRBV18 TGTGCCAGCTCACCACCGGCAGGGGGGACCACTGAAGCTTTCTTT CASSPPAGGTTEAFF
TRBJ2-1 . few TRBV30 TGTGCCTGGAGTCAGACTAGCAATGAGCAGTTCTTC CAWSQTSNEQFF
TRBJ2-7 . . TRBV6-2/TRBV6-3 TGTGCCAGCAGTTCTCGACCCCTCCGGGGCTACGAGCAGTACTTC CASSSRPLRGYEQYF
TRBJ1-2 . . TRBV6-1 TGTGCTACAGAGAAAGAGGGGGGGGCAGGAGGCTACACCTTC CATEKEGGAGGYTF
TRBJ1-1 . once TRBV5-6 TGTGCCAGCAGCTTGAAAAGGGGATGGGACACTGAAGCTTTCTTT CASSLKRGWDTEAFF